The entry that follows covers one T cell receptor (beta chain) sequence. Its target is not known. The data are from a study of T cell responses to AZD1222 COVID-19 vaccine. In germline, CDR1 is MNHEY, CDR2 SVGEGT. The V gene lost 5 bases and the J gene lost 6 bases, with 11 bases spanning the gap. The CDR3 totals 13 residues. Study observations and caveats: With dominance at 160-218 and 743-854, vaccine-associated CD4 TCRs spanned spike. The study found Spike-specific TCR breadth and depth rose after two AZD1222 doses. There were mostly white British donors and more females than males, and clonal diversity was possibly underestimated.

Produced via immunoSEQ multiplex PCR; TCRdb's table is partial and in-frame only. The sample includes more than 150,000 clones, approximately 94% of them seen just once. Samples with a second dose at about 4 or about 12 weeks were pooled together. V and J are TRBV6-2 or TRBV6-3 and TRBJ2-4, with TRBD1 as a possible D gene (5 bases). This specimen consisted of peripheral blood, obtained 28 days after the second AZD1222 dose. This sequence originates from an adult who received the AZD1222 COVID-19 vaccine. The CDR3 loop reads CASSRDSLNIQYF. CDR3 DNA: TGTGCCAGCAGTCGAGACAGTTTAAACATTCAGTACTTC.